What follows are 32 T cell receptor beta chains derived from one specimen sequenced in a study of OX40 agonist ivuxolimab in advanced cancers. The table came from immunoSEQ multiplex PCR; TCRdb's copy has only in-frame clones and leaves some out. This table has roughly 50,000 clones, 89% appearing once. The sample consisted of CD4+ or CD8+ T cells sorted from blood, taken in a trial of the OX40 agonist ivuxolimab. These receptors were collected from an adult with an advanced solid tumor such as melanoma, head and neck, liver or kidney cancer.

The rearrangement uses TRBV27 and TRBJ2-1, with 13 nucleotides matching TRBD2. V lost 1 base and J lost 4; bases outside the gene matches: 10. CDR3 length: 19 residues. CDR1 and CDR2 from the germline V gene are MNHEY and SMNVEV (reference sequence). The CDR3, as DNA: TGTGCCAGCAGTTTATTCGGACTAGCGGGGGAAGGGGTGTACAATGAGCAGTTCTTC. The encoded protein is CASSLFGLAGEGVYNEQFF.

The genes are TRBV5-4 and TRBJ2-7; possibly TRBD2 for D (6 bases). With 4 bases removed from V and 4 bases from J, the gap between germline ends came to 12 bases. The CDR3 spans 13 residues. Germline V gives CDR1 SGHNT, CDR2 YYREEE (reference sequence). CDR3: CASSTGVGYEQYF. CDR3 DNA sequence: TGTGCCAGCAGCACGGGGGTAGGTTACGAGCAGTACTTC.

CDR3 bases: TGCGCCAGCAGCCATTCAACAGACACCGGGGAGCTGTTTTTT. Its protein is CASSHSTDTGELFF. The chain is built from TRBV4-1 and TRBJ2-2, with D unclear. Germline-derived CDR1 and CDR2 are MGHRA and YSYEKL. This CDR3 spans 14 amino acids. V dropped 3 bases and J dropped 3 bases, with 8 bases sitting between them.

The chain couples TRBV11-2 to TRBJ2-7, with TRBD1 matching 9 bases. V lost 1 base, J lost 3 bases, and 4 bases stayed unmatched. CDR3 length equals 15 residues. Per the germline V gene, CDR1 is SGHAT and CDR2 is FQNNGV. The DNA of the CDR3 is TGTGCCAGCAGCTTAGTGTACAGGGGGCTCTACGAGCAGTACTTC. Translation: CASSLVYRGLYEQYF.

The J gene is TRBJ1-1, the V gene TRBV5-8; maybe TRBD1 (5 bases). Germline V gene lookup returns CDR1 SGHTS and CDR2 YDEGEE. This CDR3 has 11 residues. Trimming shortened V by 4 bases and J by 7 bases, and 8 bases separated the two germline ends. CDR3 sequence reads: CASSGGVEAFF. The CDR3 DNA follows: TGTGCCAGCAGCGGGGGGGTTGAAGCTTTCTTT.

V and J are TRBV28 and TRBJ2-3; 10 bases fit TRBD1. The CDR3 is 15 residues long. The J segment lost 0 bases and the V segment lost 5 bases, leaving 2 bases of the junction unmatched. The germline V gene encodes CDR1 MDHEN and CDR2 SYDVKM. CDR3 amino acids: CASSQGQGSTDTQYF. The DNA of the CDR3 is TGTGCCAGCAGTCAGGGACAGGGGAGCACAGATACGCAGTATTTT.

V is TRBV6-5 and J is TRBJ2-7, with 7 bases matching TRBD1. V lost 5 bases, J lost 4 bases, and 8 bases stayed unmatched. Germline V gives CDR1 MNHEY, CDR2 SVGAGI. The CDR3 spans 14 residues. The CDR3 DNA reads as TGTGCCAGCAGTGTTAGCCTACAGGGGTACGAGCAGTACTTC. Translating gives CASSVSLQGYEQYF.

V is TRBV7-6 and J is TRBJ2-7, with a possible D match to TRBD2 (5 bases). Per the germline V gene, CDR1 is SGHVS and CDR2 is FNYEAQ. Trimming took off 2 bases at V and 6 bases at J, with 14 bases between the two ends. This CDR3 has 14 residues. CDR3 sequence reads: CASSLFTAAGEQYF. CDR3 bases: TGTGCCAGCAGCTTATTCACGGCTGCGGGCGAGCAGTACTTC.

The chain joins TRBV27 to TRBJ1-3; D ambiguous. Per the germline V gene, CDR1 is MNHEY and CDR2 is SMNVEV (reference sequence). This CDR3 is 16 amino acids long. V was pared by 5 bases and J by 1 base, with 15 bases between. Here the CDR3 reads CASSPLDRISGNTIYF. CDR3 nucleotide sequence: TGTGCCAGCAGTCCCCTGGACCGTATTTCTGGAAACACCATATATTTT.

The V and J genes are TRBV6-1 and TRBJ2-1; D is ambiguous. The CDR3 runs to 12 residues. V lost 2 bases, J lost 5 bases, and 4 bases lay in between. CDR1 MNHNS and CDR2 SASEGT come from the germline V gene. In DNA form, the CDR3 reads TGTGCCAGCAGTGAATTTGACAATGAGCAGTTCTTC. It translates to CASSEFDNEQFF.

The chain combines TRBV30 with TRBJ2-7; TRBD1 matches 9 bases. Per the germline V gene, CDR1 is GTSNPN and CDR2 is SVGIG (reference sequence). CDR3 size: 13 residues. The ends lost 5 bases at V and 2 bases at J; junction bases unmatched: 4. The CDR3 reads CAWDRGVTYEQYF. The CDR3 DNA follows: TGTGCCTGGGACAGGGGGGTAACCTACGAGCAGTACTTC.

The chain uses TRBV28 and TRBJ1-5; D perhaps matches TRBD1 (5 bases). Germline V lookup: CDR1 MDHEN, CDR2 SYDVKM. V was cut by 2 bases and J by 9 bases, with 17 bases left in between. The CDR3 length is 15 residues. CDR3 nucleotide sequence: TGTGCCAGCAGTTTACCTAGGGGATCGCTTCGGCCCCAGCATTTT. This codes for CASSLPRGSLRPQHF.

The V call is TRBV2, the J call TRBJ1-4; D is unclear. Germline CDR1 and CDR2: SNHLY and FYNNEI. The length of the CDR3 is 16 residues. The V and J ends lost 6 bases and 7 bases respectively, with 21 bases between them. The DNA of the CDR3 is TGTGCCAGCAGGGAGGTATTAGGGAAGAGTGGTGAAAAACTGTTTTTT. It yields the protein CASREVLGKSGEKLFF. The entire variable domain, with the rest obtained from reference TRBV2 and TRBJ1-4, is as follows: EPEVTQTPSHQVTQMGQEVILRCVPISNHLYFYWYRQILGQKVEFLVSFYNNEISEKSEIFDDQFSVERPDGSNFTLKIRSTKLEDSAMYFCASREVLGKSGEKLFFGSGTQLSVL.

In DNA, the CDR3 is TGTGCCAGCAGCTTGATTGGGGGAGACCCCTACGAGCAGTACTTC. This translates into CASSLIGGDPYEQYF. This chain links TRBV5-6 with TRBJ2-7, with D perhaps given as TRBD1 or TRBD2 (5 bases each). This CDR3 comprises 15 residues. Deletions cut 1 base from V and 2 bases from J, with 13 bases between. Germline V lookup: CDR1 SGHDT, CDR2 YYEEEE.

This clone was detected only once. The chain couples TRBV7-9 to TRBJ1-2, with no clear D. CDR3 length equals 14 residues. V lost 1 base and J 3 bases, leaving 9 bases between the germline ends. CDR1 is SEHNR and CDR2 is FQNEAQ in the germline V gene (reference sequence). The CDR3 spells CASSLEPTYYGYTF. For the CDR3, the DNA is TGTGCCAGCAGCTTAGAGCCCACTTACTATGGCTACACCTTC.

The chain recombines TRBV4-3 with TRBJ2-2; D gene ambiguous. CDR3 length: 14 residues. CDR1 is LGHNA, CDR2 YSLEER, per germline. The V gene lost 3 bases and the J gene lost 2 bases, with 7 bases spanning the gap. The CDR3 is CASSQDGNTGELFF. As DNA, the CDR3 is TGCGCCAGCAGCCAGGACGGCAACACCGGGGAGCTGTTTTTT.

The CDR3 DNA reads TGTGCCATCAGTGAGAAGCGGAGCTCCTACAATGAGCAGTTCTTC. This gives the protein CAISEKRSSYNEQFF. This rearrangement joins TRBV10-3 to TRBJ2-1, with a tentative D call TRBD2 (5 bases). The V gene's germline CDR1 is ENHRY and CDR2 SYGVKD. The CDR3 contains 15 residues. The V and J ends lost 2 bases and 0 bases respectively, with 8 bases between them.

The chain carries TRBV19 and TRBJ1-1; 8 bases map to TRBD1. The CDR3 length is 17 residues. Germline V gives CDR1 LNHDA, CDR2 SQIVND (reference sequence). V shed 5 bases, J shed 2 bases, and the junction held 13 bases outside the gene matches. CDR3 loop: CASSPWGRGQDNTEAFF. The CDR3 DNA is TGTGCCAGTAGTCCTTGGGGCAGGGGGCAGGATAACACTGAAGCTTTCTTT.

This chain uses TRBV9 with TRBJ2-7; the match to TRBD1 covers 8 bases. This CDR3 is 14 amino acids long. V lost 3 bases and J lost 6; bases outside the gene matches: 8. From germline, CDR1 is SGDLS and CDR2 YYNGEE. This CDR3 is CASSETTGVGEQYF. As DNA, the CDR3 is TGTGCCAGCAGCGAGACGACAGGGGTTGGCGAGCAGTACTTC.

The V call is TRBV7-3, the J call TRBJ1-3; TRBD1 is a possible D gene (5 bases). V dropped 4 bases and J dropped 4 bases, with 14 bases sitting between them. Germline V gives CDR1 SGHTA, CDR2 FQGTGA. CDR3 length equals 15 residues. CDR3 bases: TGTGCCAGCAGCTCCGAGCCGGGGGTCGGAAACACCATATATTTT. Translating gives CASSSEPGVGNTIYF.

This rearrangement joins TRBV15 to TRBJ2-7; maybe TRBD2 (5 bases). Germline V gene data show CDR1 as LNHNV and CDR2 as YYDKDF (reference sequence). Trimming stripped 5 bases from V and 1 base from J, with 9 bases between. CDR3 length equals 13 residues. Here the CDR3 reads CATSDTGSYEQYF. DNA for the CDR3: TGTGCCACCAGCGACACGGGGTCCTACGAGCAGTACTTC.

This chain links TRBV12-5 with TRBJ2-5; 9 bases are shared with TRBD1. This CDR3 comprises 14 residues. Germline V gene sequence: CDR1 LGHNT, CDR2 FRNRAP. J was trimmed by 4 bases and V by 6 bases; bases with no gene match: 6. The CDR3 bases are TGTGCTAGTGGCAGCACAGGGGGCGGAGAGACCCAGTACTTC. Amino acid sequence: CASGSTGGGETQYF.

This clone has a single count. The chain links TRBV5-1 to TRBJ2-5, with 7 bases lining up with TRBD1. There are 15 residues in the CDR3. V was clipped by 3 bases and J by 3 bases; unmatched bases: 8. The germline gives CDR1 SGHRS, CDR2 YFSETQ. The CDR3 sequence: CASSSYRGREETQYF. The DNA for the CDR3 is TGCGCCAGCAGCTCTTACAGGGGAAGAGAAGAGACCCAGTACTTC.

The rearrangement uses TRBV7-9 and TRBJ2-3; the D gene is possibly TRBD2 (5 bases). The germline gives CDR1 SEHNR, CDR2 FQNEAQ (reference sequence). The CDR3 is 17 residues long. The V end lost 0 bases, the J end lost 0 bases, and 13 bases lay between the germline ends. CDR3 in amino acids: CASSLARAGESTDTQYF. As DNA, the CDR3 is TGTGCCAGCAGCTTAGCGAGGGCAGGAGAAAGCACAGATACGCAGTATTTT.

The chain is built from TRBV6-5 and TRBJ1-4, with 8 nucleotides matching TRBD1. Germline values: CDR1 MNHEY, CDR2 SVGAGI. V gave up 6 bases and J gave up 4 bases; unmatched junction bases: 7. The CDR3 totals 15 residues. CDR3 sequence (DNA): TGTGCCAGCAGCAGAACCACAGGGGGTAATGAAAAACTGTTTTTT. Its translation is CASSRTTGGNEKLFF.

This clone appeared a few times. V usage is TRBV7-9 and J usage is TRBJ1-6; D is possibly TRBD1 (5 bases). V lost 5 bases to trimming and J lost 7 bases, with 15 bases between them. There are 15 residues in the CDR3. The germline gives CDR1 SEHNR, CDR2 FQNEAQ (reference sequence). CDR3 sequence reads: CASSPKGLMNSPLHF. DNA for the CDR3: TGTGCCAGCAGCCCAAAGGGACTCATGAATTCACCCCTCCACTTT. Combining the CDR3 with reference TRBV7-9 and TRBJ1-6 gives the whole variable domain DTGVSQNPRHKITKRGQNVTFRCDPISEHNRLYWYRQTLGQGPEFLTYFQNEAQLEKSRLLSDRFSAERPKGSFSTLEIQRTEQGDSAMYLCASSPKGLMNSPLHFGNGTRLTVT.

The chain recombines TRBV7-6 with TRBJ2-1; unclear D gene. The V gene lost 2 bases and the J gene lost 6 bases, with 8 bases spanning the gap. Germline loops: CDR1 SGHVS, CDR2 FNYEAQ. The CDR3 extends over 13 amino acids. The CDR3 DNA is TGTGCCAGCAGCTTATTGTTCCGCAATGAGCAGTTCTTC. Encoded protein: CASSLLFRNEQFF.

The chain links TRBV2 to TRBJ1-5; the D is unclear. CDR1 and CDR2 from the germline V gene are SNHLY and FYNNEI. The ends were cut back, 6 bases at V and 2 bases at J, with 11 bases in the middle. The CDR3 length is 14 residues. Here the CDR3 reads CASSLTRGNQPQHF. The CDR3 DNA is TGTGCCAGCAGCCTCACGAGGGGCAATCAGCCCCAGCATTTT. The entire variable domain, with the rest obtained from reference TRBV2 and TRBJ1-5, is as follows: EPEVTQTPSHQVTQMGQEVILRCVPISNHLYFYWYRQILGQKVEFLVSFYNNEISEKSEIFDDQFSVERPDGSNFTLKIRSTKLEDSAMYFCASSLTRGNQPQHFGDGTRLSIL.

The chain combines TRBV29-1 with TRBJ1-1; unclear D gene. With 1 base removed from V and 5 bases from J, the gap between germline ends came to 8 bases. Germline CDR1 reads SQVTM; CDR2 reads ANQGSEA. The CDR3 totals 12 residues. The CDR3 protein is CSVEGRPTEAFF. The DNA for the CDR3 is TGCAGCGTTGAAGGGAGGCCAACTGAAGCTTTCTTT.

V gene TRBV27 combines with J gene TRBJ2-5, with TRBD2 identical over 10 bases. The CDR3 loop spans 14 amino acids. Unmatched junction bases numbered 5, after V lost 6 bases and J lost 4 bases. The germline gives CDR1 MNHEY, CDR2 SMNVEV (reference sequence). CDR3 in amino acids: CASSPRTSGETQYF. CDR3 nucleotide sequence: TGTGCCAGCAGCCCGCGGACTAGCGGAGAGACCCAGTACTTC.

The chain links TRBV15 to TRBJ2-2; TRBD2 matches 9 bases. The CDR3 runs to 15 residues. V trimming: 8 bases; J trimming: 6 bases; junction bases outside the gene matches: 10. Germline assignment: CDR1 LNHNV and CDR2 YYDKDF (reference sequence). CDR3 region: CATGFVTSGAGELFF. As DNA, the CDR3 is TGTGCCACCGGATTCGTGACTAGCGGCGCCGGGGAGCTGTTTTTT.

This sequence joins TRBV30 and TRBJ2-5; D is undetermined. With the DNA end fitting TRBJ2-7 better, the J assignment may be wrong. Germline lookup yields CDR1 GTSNPN and CDR2 SVGIG (reference sequence). The CDR3 covers 13 residues. The CDR3, as DNA: TGTGCCTGGAGTGTGGTCCTACGTGACGAGCAGTACTTC. It specifies CAWSVVLRDEQYF.